The 24 T cell receptor beta chains in this list originate from one sample, sequenced in a study of blood T cells in healthy people across ages. It was with a sample-barcoded 5' primer and a J-beta primer mix that a second PCR of roughly 6 to 12 cycles was run. MiXCR, run by TCRdb on the 5' RACE reads, gives a single entry per CDR3 protein. The sample has some 900,000 distinct CDR3 sequences; 45% to 50% are singletons. Source material: blood. The receptors here all came from a man aged 30 to 45 in good health.

V and J are TRBV2 and TRBJ2-7, with 9 bases aligning to TRBD2. The DNA end is a closer match to TRBJ2-5, so the J assignment may be wrong. The CDR3 contains 15 residues. Germline CDR1 and CDR2: SNHLY and FYNNEI. The CDR3 here is CASTEVSGLAETQYF. CDR3 nucleotides: TGTGCCAGCACTGAGGTCAGCGGACTAGCGGAGACCCAGTACTTC.

This clonotype was counted between two and nine times. V usage is TRBV6-5 and J usage is TRBJ2-1, with a possible D match to TRBD2 (6 bases). There are 16 residues in the CDR3. Trimming took off 2 bases at V and 12 bases at J, with 23 bases between the two ends. Per the germline V gene, CDR1 is MNHEY and CDR2 is SVGAGI. The CDR3 here is CASSYEVADTLQGQFF. For the CDR3, the DNA is TGTGCCAGCAGTTACGAGGTAGCGGACACCCTACAAGGGCAGTTCTTC.

Concerning this clonotype itself: A clone one base away is much larger, so this may be a read error. The chain employs TRBV4-3 and TRBJ1-2; tentatively, D is TRBD1 (5 bases). V shed 8 bases and J shed 8 bases, with 18 bases lying between them. The CDR3 covers 13 residues. Germline CDR1 is LGHNA and CDR2 is YSLEER. The CDR3 loop reads CASGGQGEHGYTF. The CDR3 DNA follows: TGCGCCAGCGGAGGTCAGGGAGAGCACGGCTACACCTTC.

The chain combines TRBV10-3 with TRBJ2-6; 9 bases fit TRBD1. V was pared by 6 bases and J by 2 bases, with 5 bases of the junction left unmatched. In germline, CDR1 is ENHRY, CDR2 SYGVKD. The CDR3 is made up of 16 amino acids. The CDR3 DNA is TGTGCCATCAGCGGGACAGGGAACCCTGGGGCCAACGTCCTGACTTTC. The encoded protein is CAISGTGNPGANVLTF.

The V call is TRBV7-2, the J call TRBJ2-1; no firm D call. The CDR3 extends over 15 amino acids. Germline V gene sequence: CDR1 SGHTA, CDR2 FQGNSA. V dropped 5 bases and J dropped 0 bases, with 11 bases sitting between them. In DNA, the CDR3 is TGTGCCAGCAGCGAGGACCGGGCCTCCTACAATGAGCAGTTCTTC. This encodes CASSEDRASYNEQFF.

J is TRBJ1-1 and V is TRBV4-3; no clear D. Trimming pared 0 bases from V and 6 bases from J, leaving 8 bases between. The CDR3 is 13 amino acids. CDR1 is LGHNA and CDR2 is YSLEER in the germline V gene. The DNA for the CDR3 is TGCGCCAGCAGCCAAGATGTCCAGTCTGAAGCTTTCTTT. Residues: CASSQDVQSEAFF.

This clonotype came up a few times. The V and J genes are TRBV5-6 and TRBJ2-7; D is possibly TRBD2 (5 bases). The CDR3 is made up of 13 amino acids. Deletions cut 5 bases from V and 2 bases from J, with 11 bases between. Germline loops: CDR1 SGHDT, CDR2 YYEEEE. The CDR3 DNA reads TGTGCCAGCAGACCGGGAAGCACCTACGAGCAGTACTTC. Its translation is CASRPGSTYEQYF.

This clonotype was found many times. The V and J genes are TRBV20-1 and TRBJ2-7, with 8 nucleotides matching TRBD1. V trimming: 6 bases; J trimming: 4 bases; junction bases outside the gene matches: 5. CDR1 DFQATT and CDR2 SNEGSKA come from the germline V gene (reference sequence). The CDR3 loop spans 12 amino acids. The CDR3 DNA reads TGCAGTGCCAGGACAGGGCTATACGAGCAGTACTTC. This encodes CSARTGLYEQYF.

This clonotype has more than one count but fewer than ten. V and J are TRBV20-1 and TRBJ2-5; 8 bases map to TRBD2. The CDR3 length is 15 residues. Germline CDR1 and CDR2: DFQATT and SNEGSKA (reference sequence). With 3 bases clipped from V and 2 bases from J, the junction kept 8 bases outside the gene matches. The DNA for the CDR3 is TGCAGTGCTAGCGGGAGGGGCAGGGAACAAGAGACCCAGTACTTC. Protein product: CSASGRGREQETQYF.

Written as DNA, the CDR3 is TGTGCCAGCAACCGGGGGGCTAGTCACACAGATACGCAGTATTTT. Encoded protein: CASNRGASHTDTQYF. This chain links TRBV12-3 or TRBV12-4 with TRBJ2-3; possibly TRBD2 for D (7 bases). The CDR3 runs 15 residues. V was cut by 7 bases and J by 2 bases, with 16 bases left in between.

The sample holds one count of this clonotype. The chain combines TRBV4-3 with TRBJ2-5, with D perhaps TRBD1 or TRBD2 (5 bases each). The assigned J gene may be wrong: the sequence end matches TRBJ2-7 better. This CDR3 is built from 14 residues. Germline values: CDR1 LGHNA, CDR2 YSLEER. The CDR3 nucleotides are TGCGCCAGCAGCCCGGGACGGGAACCCTACGAGCAGTACTTC. Amino acid sequence: CASSPGREPYEQYF.

The chain carries TRBV4-1 and TRBJ2-3, with 8 bases fitting TRBD2. Germline CDR1 is MGHRA and CDR2 is YSYEKL. The CDR3 consists of 18 residues. V trimming: 2 bases; J trimming: 0 bases; junction bases outside the gene matches: 10. The CDR3 sequence is CASSQRGSTGGSTDTQYF. The CDR3, as DNA: TGCGCCAGCAGCCAACGGGGCAGTACGGGGGGGAGCACAGATACGCAGTATTTT.

CDR3 protein: CATSSPGHLSYEQYF. The CDR3 nucleotides read TGTGCCACCAGCTCGCCGGGACACTTGTCCTACGAGCAGTACTTC. The gene calls are TRBV15 and TRBJ2-7; tentative D call: TRBD1 (6 bases). CDR1 is LNHNV and CDR2 is YYDKDF in the germline V gene (reference sequence). The CDR3 totals 15 residues. Trimming cost V 5 bases and J 1 base, with 15 bases left between them.

This clonotype appeared a few times. The V gene is TRBV4-3, the J gene TRBJ2-7; D may match TRBD1 or TRBD2 (7 bases each). The CDR3 is 14 amino acids. CDR1 and CDR2 from the germline V gene are LGHNA and YSLEER. With 0 bases removed from V and 7 bases from J, the gap between germline ends came to 13 bases. The CDR3 sequence: CASSQESQGGEQYF. For the CDR3, the DNA is TGCGCCAGCAGCCAAGAGTCGCAGGGGGGGGAGCAGTACTTC.

The genes are TRBV7-2 and TRBJ2-7; 9 nucleotides match TRBD1. V shed 5 bases and J 2 bases; nucleotides not matched to a gene: 10. The germline V gene encodes CDR1 SGHTA and CDR2 FQGNSA. The CDR3 is 16 amino acids. The CDR3 is CASSARGGQGTYEQYF. CDR3 sequence (DNA): TGTGCCAGCAGCGCCAGGGGAGGACAGGGGACCTACGAGCAGTACTTC.

V is TRBV12-3 or TRBV12-4 and J is TRBJ2-3; 8 bases are a match to TRBD1. The junction had 5 bases not matched to a gene; V was cut back by 2 bases and J by 4 bases. This CDR3 has 15 amino acids. CDR3 in amino acids: CASSLQGAVSDTQYF. CDR3 coding DNA: TGTGCCAGCAGTTTACAGGGGGCGGTCTCAGATACGCAGTATTTT.

The chain carries TRBV7-2 and TRBJ2-1; D perhaps matches TRBD2 (5 bases). The germline V gene has CDR1 SGHTA and CDR2 FQGNSA. CDR3 length: 15 residues. Trimming pared 5 bases from V and 2 bases from J, leaving 13 bases between. CDR3 in DNA: TGTGCCAGCAGCCAGTTACCTAGCCCCTACAATGAGCAGTTCTTC. Protein product: CASSQLPSPYNEQFF. Variable domain in full (rest from reference TRBV7-2 and TRBJ2-1): GAGVSQSPSNKVTEKGKDVELRCDPISGHTALYWYRQSLGQGLEFLIYFQGNSAPDKSGLPSDRFSAERTGGSVSTLTIQRTQQEDSAVYLCASSQLPSPYNEQFFGPGTRLTVL.

Worth noting for this clonotype: At one end the junction does not follow the germline gene, possibly because of a read error. This chain uses TRBV7-2 with TRBJ1-5; D may be TRBD1 (5 bases). This CDR3 has 15 residues. The germline gives CDR1 SGHTA, CDR2 FQGNSA. The CDR3 protein is CVSGSGAGSNQPQHF. Written as DNA, the CDR3 is TGTGTCAGCGGCTCCGGGGCAGGTAGCAATCAGCCCCAGCATTTT.

The chain carries TRBV7-2 and TRBJ2-2; TRBD1 or TRBD2 may be the D gene (5 bases each). The CDR3 covers 16 residues. Trimming removed 2 bases at V and 3 bases at J, with 13 bases between. The germline V gene encodes CDR1 SGHTA and CDR2 FQGNSA. This CDR3 is CASSLTTGRHTGELFF. CDR3 DNA: TGTGCCAGCAGCTTAACGACGGGGCGGCACACCGGGGAGCTGTTTTTT.

The chain links TRBV2 to TRBJ2-7; TRBD2 aligns across 12 bases. Germline CDR1 and CDR2: SNHLY and FYNNEI. V gave up 10 bases and J gave up 2 bases; unmatched junction bases: 3. The CDR3 is made up of 13 amino acids. The CDR3, as DNA: TGTGCCATAAGGACTAGCGGGACCTACGAGCAGTACTTC. This sequence encodes CAIRTSGTYEQYF.

The chain couples TRBV10-3 to TRBJ2-1; maybe TRBD1 (5 bases). Per germline, CDR1 ENHRY and CDR2 SYGVKD. Trimming removed 7 bases at V and 2 bases at J, with 12 bases between. The CDR3 consists of 14 residues. In nucleotides, the CDR3 is TGTGCCATCACCTACTCGGACACCTACAATGAGCAGTTCTTC. This gives the protein CAITYSDTYNEQFF.

The chain links TRBV7-9 to TRBJ2-1; the D is unclear. CDR3 length: 14 amino acids. Germline V gives CDR1 SEHNR, CDR2 FQNEAQ (reference sequence). V was trimmed by 5 bases and J by 1 base, leaving 9 bases between them. Written as DNA, the CDR3 is TGTGCCAGCAGCCCCCCGGTTTCCTACAATGAGCAGTTCTTC. Residues: CASSPPVSYNEQFF.

Many counts were recorded for this clonotype. The chain uses TRBV12-3 or TRBV12-4 and TRBJ2-1, with 8 bases matching TRBD2. The CDR3 spans 13 residues. V was clipped by 3 bases and J by 5 bases; unmatched bases: 0. Here the CDR3 reads CASSLGLDNEQFF. CDR3 DNA sequence: TGTGCCAGCAGTTTGGGACTAGACAATGAGCAGTTCTTC.

This chain uses TRBV7-9 with TRBJ2-1; D is perhaps TRBD2 (5 bases). Germline loops: CDR1 SEHNR, CDR2 FQNEAQ (reference sequence). The V gene lost 5 bases and the J gene lost 6 bases, with 8 bases spanning the gap. The CDR3 sequence is 12 residues long. The CDR3 protein is CASSRTSNEQFF. As DNA, the CDR3 is TGTGCCAGCAGCAGAACTAGCAATGAGCAGTTCTTC.